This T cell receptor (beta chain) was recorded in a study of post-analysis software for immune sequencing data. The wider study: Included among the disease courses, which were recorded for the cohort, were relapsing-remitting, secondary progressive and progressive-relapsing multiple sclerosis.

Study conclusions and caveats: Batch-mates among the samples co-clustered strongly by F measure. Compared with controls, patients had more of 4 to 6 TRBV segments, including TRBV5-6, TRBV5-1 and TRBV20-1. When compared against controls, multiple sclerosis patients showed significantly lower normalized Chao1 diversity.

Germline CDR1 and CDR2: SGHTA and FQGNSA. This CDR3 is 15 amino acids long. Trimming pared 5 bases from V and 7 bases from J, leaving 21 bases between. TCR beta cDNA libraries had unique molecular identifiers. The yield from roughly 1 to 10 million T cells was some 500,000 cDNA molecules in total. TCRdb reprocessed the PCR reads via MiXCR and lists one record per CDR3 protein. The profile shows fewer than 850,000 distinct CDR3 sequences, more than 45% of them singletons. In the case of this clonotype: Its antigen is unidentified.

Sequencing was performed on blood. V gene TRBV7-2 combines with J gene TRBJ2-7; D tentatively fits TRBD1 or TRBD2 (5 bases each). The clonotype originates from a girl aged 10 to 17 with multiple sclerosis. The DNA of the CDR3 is TGTGCCAGCAGCCCCCCACGGGACCCGCCCCATGAGCAGTACTTC. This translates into CASSPPRDPPHEQYF.